This T cell receptor beta chain comes out of a study of blood T cell repertoires in COVID-19. About the study: From the United States, Italy and Spain came samples of acute and convalescent COVID-19. The analysed material was cDNA or gDNA that came from T cells, B-cell-depleted T cells, or PBMCs.

Clinical history reported by participants formed the basis on which cohorts were assigned. V was clipped by 4 bases and J by 2 bases, with 12 bases between them. The V gene's germline CDR1 is KGHSH and CDR2 LQKENI. This CDR3 spans 14 amino acids. In the authors' methods: Amplification from reference gene primers served as the basis for estimated nucleated cell counts. Assay used: immunoSEQ multiplex PCR; TCRdb lists only in-frame clones, some missing. D and trimming come from the DNA, and the V and J calls and clone size come from that table. This sample yields under 500,000 clones, of which roughly 87% are seen a single time; around 1.8% belongs to the top ten.

The TCR originated in a woman aged 18-35 years with acute COVID-19. The source material was PBMCs or T cells enriched from blood (not recorded which). The chain combines TRBV18 with TRBJ2-7; a possible D gene is TRBD1 (5 bases). The CDR3 protein is CASSLEDTAYEQYF. CDR3 DNA sequence: TGTGCCAGCTCACTCGAGGACACAGCCTACGAGCAGTACTTC.